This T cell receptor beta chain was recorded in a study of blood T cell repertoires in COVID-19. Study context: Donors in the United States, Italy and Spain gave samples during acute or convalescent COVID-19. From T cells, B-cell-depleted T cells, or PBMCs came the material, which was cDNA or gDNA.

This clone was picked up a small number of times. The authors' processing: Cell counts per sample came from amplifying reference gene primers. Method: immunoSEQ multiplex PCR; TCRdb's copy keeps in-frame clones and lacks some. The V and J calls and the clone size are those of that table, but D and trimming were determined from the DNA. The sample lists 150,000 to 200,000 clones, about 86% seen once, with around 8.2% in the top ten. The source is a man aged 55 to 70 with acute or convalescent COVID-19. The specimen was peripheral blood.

The CDR3 nucleotides are TGTGCCAGCAGTGAAGAGGGGTCAGATAATAATTCACCCCTCCACTTT. It encodes CASSEEGSDNNSPLHF. This chain uses TRBV2 with TRBJ1-6; possibly TRBD1 for D (5 bases). The germline gives CDR1 SNHLY, CDR2 FYNNEI. The CDR3 sequence is 16 residues long. V lost 1 base to trimming and J lost 5 bases, with 12 bases between them.